This T cell receptor beta chain was profiled in a study of cytomegalovirus exposure and HLA in healthy donors. General study results and limits: A later analysis linked a missense DCLRE1C variant to TCR beta V- and J-gene trimming.

PCR primers comprised 60 Vbeta and 13 Jbeta primers. The method was immunoSEQ multiplex PCR; TCRdb's version includes in-frame clones alone and lacks a portion of them. The data show roughly 200,000 clones, roughly 80% seen once. CDR1 and CDR2 from the germline V gene are SGDLS and YYNGEE. The CDR3 length is 16 residues. Trimming removed 2 bases from V and 1 base from J; junction bases left unmatched: 5. In the case of this clone: Its antigen is unknown.

Sequenced: PBMCs. The source of this sequence is a woman between 50 and 59 years old in good health and CMV-seronegative. The gene calls are TRBV9 and TRBJ2-3, with 9 bases aligning to TRBD1. The CDR3 bases are TGTGCCAGCAGCGTTAACAGGGGGCGCGGCACAGATACGCAGTATTTT. It codes for CASSVNRGRGTDTQYF.